This entry features one T cell receptor (beta chain) sequence. The antigen remains unidentified. Germline V CDR1 and CDR2: MNHEY, SVGAGI. Trimming left V 4 bases short and J 0 bases short, with 10 bases between. This CDR3 spans 15 amino acids. This record comes from a study of OX40 agonist ivuxolimab in advanced cancers. Study-wide context: Two patients with cutaneous melanoma and one with hepatocellular carcinoma, three in total, showed partial responses.

Generated by immunoSEQ multiplex PCR, the TCRdb table keeps only in-frame clones and is missing some. The table includes around 60,000 clones, 91% detected once. General study findings and limits: No antigen was identified for the clonally expanded peripheral T cells. Doses of 0.1 to 3.0 mg/kg were accompanied by clonal expansion of CD4+ and CD8+ blood T cells by week 6.

The receptor was derived from an adult with an advanced solid tumor such as melanoma, head and neck, liver or kidney cancer. J is TRBJ1-5 and V is TRBV6-5, with D possibly being TRBD1 (5 bases). The sequences come from CD4+ or CD8+ T cells sorted from blood, collected in a trial of the OX40 agonist ivuxolimab. CDR3 DNA sequence: TGTGCCAGCAGTTCTTACAGGAATAGCAATCAGCCCCAGCATTTT. Protein sequence: CASSSYRNSNQPQHF.